Listed below are T cell receptor beta chains from one sample, sequenced in a study of T cell responses to AZD1222 COVID-19 vaccine. Some clones are missing from TCRdb's copy, which holds only in-frame ones; the method was immunoSEQ multiplex PCR. Among about 93,000 clones listed, over 75% were seen once. This specimen consisted of peripheral blood, obtained 28 days after the second AZD1222 dose. The receptor source for this set is an adult who received the AZD1222 COVID-19 vaccine. Both conserved end residues are trimmed from each CDR3. A D gene is named only where the DNA matches it firmly.

V: TRBV5-5; length: 12; D: -; CDR3: ASSLGIADYEQY
V: TRBV4-3; length: 12; D: TRBD1; CDR3: ASSSRQGDQPQH
V: TRBV18; length: 16; D: TRBD1; CDR3: ASSPVPGQGVGKETQY
V: TRBV4-3; length: 16; D: -; CDR3: ASSQDHGQGTYNSPLH
V: TRBV20-1; length: 9; D: -; CDR3: SAAPRGKLF
V: TRBV28; length: 13; D: -; CDR3: ASISVARLTDTQY
V: TRBV20-1; length: 11; D: -; CDR3: SASLGRAYEQY
V: TRBV10-3; length: 13; D: -; CDR3: AISENRDASDTQY
V: TRBV9; length: 14; D: -; CDR3: ASSVEGTLNTDTQY
V: TRBV21-1; length: 15; D: -; CDR3: ASSKAGTGMYQETQY
V: TRBV12-5; length: 16; D: -; CDR3: ASGLGIAIARGLPLAF
V: TRBV3-1/TRBV3-2; length: 10; D: TRBD1; CDR3: ASSPGGREQY